This T cell receptor (beta chain) was captured by sequencing in a study of shared T cell receptors in the human thymus. The CDR3 totals 16 residues. V was pared by 4 bases and J by 4 bases, with 10 bases of the junction left unmatched. Germline values: CDR1 MNHEY, CDR2 SMNVEV (reference sequence). The table came from immunoSEQ multiplex PCR; TCRdb's copy has only in-frame clones and leaves some out. Seen here are more than 550,000 clones, approximately 83% observed once, and the top ten hold around 0.01%. This sample was shared with a second study, whose subject was human thymus T cells. That investigation notes: Healthy Finnish infants having corrective surgery for congenital heart defects served as donors. The source of the thymus tissue was resections taken during corrective heart surgery.

The chain has TRBV27 and TRBJ1-1; 9 bases align to TRBD1. The sequence came from a girl under three years old with a congenital heart defect. Sample: thymocytes. The CDR3 is CASSYTPGQGSTEAFF. CDR3 sequence (DNA): TGTGCCAGCAGTTATACCCCGGGACAGGGAAGCACTGAAGCTTTCTTT.